This T cell receptor beta chain is from a study of blood T cell repertoires in COVID-19 (dated by TCRdb to about 2020). Some background on the complete study: Samples covering the acute and convalescent phases of COVID-19 were provided by collaborators in the United States, Italy and Spain. The sample metadata nearly always contained a de-identified subject ID, COVID-19 status, age in years and sex. The repertoires were released in a freely available public database intended as a resource for research on the immune response to SARS-CoV-2. Samples came from the ongoing ImmuneRACE study (first 160 participants) plus 1,254 subjects from 6 global collaborators. Subjects who had been exposed to COVID-19, were actively infected with it, or had recovered from it provided the deeply sampled blood TCRbeta repertoires that made up the dataset. Where available, HLA class I and class II types were taken from metadata supplied by the sample provider and were not determined by assay-based typing. The material from the prospective study consisted of cDNA or gDNA derived from T cells, B-cell-depleted T cells, or PBMCs. Findings and caveats that apply to the study as a whole: How much clinical and demographic metadata was included differed by source and by participant, and the metadata was provided uncurated.

TCRbeta CDR3 regions were amplified from genomic DNA by means of the immunoSEQ Assay, a bias-controlled multiplex PCR. In the paper's pipeline: The number of nucleated cells in each sample was estimated by amplification of reference gene primers within the assay. Sequence reads were collapsed and filtered to measure the absolute abundance of every unique TCRbeta CDR3 rearrangement. Productive Simpson clonality was computed per sample as the square root of Simpson's diversity index over productive rearrangements. The immuneACCESS repertoire file appears here via TCRdb, limited to in-frame rearrangements. These files lack a portion of the clones; in checked studies, under half of the deficit traces to unresolved V genes, and the cause of the others is not known. That table gives V, J and clone size, and the DNA gave D and trimming. For this sample there are 150,000 or so clones; roughly 83% appear just once. The top ten clonotypes cover roughly 5.1% of the sample.

At one collaborating source in Seattle, patients were enrolled during active infection and were followed longitudinally through the course of disease. Each collaborating institution followed its own protocols to collect whole blood in K2EDTA tubes. Collaborator samples were shipped for TCRbeta analysis as frozen whole blood, isolated PBMCs, or DNA extracted from either sample type. A note on this clone: The antigen it recognizes is unknown. Per-base quality was not reported, and no clone a single base away is much larger than it.

CDR1 and CDR2, looked up from the germline V gene (reference sequence), are SGHNT and YYREEE. From its cysteine to its phenylalanine, the CDR3 spans 14 amino acids. Only the CDR3 DNA stays, 42 bases, in frame from base 1. Trimming costs V 3 bases and J 3 bases, and their ends lie 13 bases apart. This sequence uses TRBV5-4 and TRBJ2-7, with no confident D gene call. The TCR was taken from a woman in her seventies with COVID-19, enrolled during active disease. Specimen: peripheral blood. In nucleotides, the sequence is TGTGCCAGCAGCTGGCCACGAAACAGCTACGAGCAGTACTTC. Translated, this gives CASSWPRNSYEQYF.